One sample yielded the 13 T cell receptor beta chains listed below, sequenced in a study of T cell repertoires in cytomegalovirus infection (dated by TCRdb to between 2017 and 2020). Antigens for these TCRs are unknown. This specimen's treatment or condition label, per the study, means: in vitro stimulation with specific CMV peptide epitopes to enrich CMV-specific T cells. Sequencing used an Illumina HiSeq 1500. The public reads were quality trimmed at Q25 with fastp and then assembled into clones with MiXCR by TCRdb, keeping productive beta chains. When rows share a CDR3 protein, they turn into one entry using the most common DNA and genes. Across this sample there are 550,000 to 700,000 distinct CDR3 sequences, with almost 40% seen only once. Around 48% of the sample rests with the top ten. The sequencing here drew on cultured PBMCs, taken from culture after CMV antigen stimulation. The receptors here all came from a human donor in good health (CMV status not recorded). Some clones in this sample may be carry-over from other donors' samples.

The chain joins TRBV18 to TRBJ2-1, with 7 positions matching TRBD1. In germline, CDR1 is KGHSH, CDR2 LQKENI. The CDR3 has 15 residues. Trimming removed 3 bases from V and 6 bases from J; junction bases left unmatched: 8. CDR3 sequence: CASSPAGQAPNEQFF. CDR3 sequence (DNA): TGTGCCAGCTCACCCGCCGGACAGGCGCCCAATGAGCAGTTCTTC.

V usage is TRBV5-1 and J usage is TRBJ2-7; 11 bases line up with TRBD1. CDR3 length: 14 residues. The V gene end was trimmed by 3 bases and the J gene end by 4 bases; junction bases not matched to a gene: 3. The germline V gene encodes CDR1 SGHRS and CDR2 YFSETQ. This CDR3 reads CASSWTGGLYEQYF. The CDR3, as DNA: TGCGCCAGCAGCTGGACAGGGGGCCTTTACGAGCAGTACTTC.

This clonotype was counted between two and nine times. The rearrangement uses TRBV7-2 and TRBJ1-1; 8 positions agree with TRBD1. Germline CDR1 SGHTA, CDR2 FQGNSA. The CDR3 loop spans 14 amino acids. V lost 0 bases and J lost 6; bases outside the gene matches: 3. The CDR3 loop reads CASSLAAGGSEAFF. Here the CDR3 DNA reads TGTGCCAGCAGCTTAGCGGCAGGGGGCTCTGAAGCTTTCTTT.

The chain is built from TRBV27 and TRBJ1-6; 7 bases align to TRBD1. CDR3 size: 14 residues. V lost 5 bases and J lost 7; bases outside the gene matches: 5. In germline, CDR1 is MNHEY, CDR2 SMNVEV (reference sequence). As DNA, the CDR3 is TGTGCCAGCAGTAGGGGACAGAAAAATTCACCCCTCCACTTT. Protein product: CASSRGQKNSPLHF.

The rearrangement links TRBV3-1 to TRBJ2-1; 12 bases agree with TRBD2. CDR3 size: 19 residues. The V and J ends lost 0 bases and 1 base, in that order; junction bases with no gene match: 7. Germline V gene lookup returns CDR1 LGHDT and CDR2 YNNKEL (reference sequence). The DNA of the CDR3 is TGTGCCAGCAGCCAAGAAACTAGCGGGGGGAGGGGGTCCTACAATGAGCAGTTCTTC. It is translated as CASSQETSGGRGSYNEQFF.

This clonotype was detected once. The chain uses TRBV5-1 and TRBJ1-1, with D perhaps matching TRBD1 (5 bases). CDR1 and CDR2 from the germline V gene are SGHRS and YFSETQ. The CDR3 totals 14 residues. The germline V and J ends were trimmed by 5 bases and 1 base, with 12 bases remaining between them. This CDR3 is CASRPGTENTEAFF. The DNA for the CDR3 is TGCGCCAGCAGACCCGGGACCGAGAACACTGAAGCTTTCTTT.

This clonotype came up a few times. The V and J genes are TRBV2 and TRBJ1-6, with 9 bases that match TRBD1. The junction had 4 bases not matched to a gene; V was cut back by 6 bases and J by 7 bases. The germline CDR1 and CDR2 sequences are SNHLY and FYNNEI. The CDR3 is 14 residues long. The CDR3 region is CASSGQGYNSPLHF. The CDR3 nucleotides read TGTGCCAGCAGCGGACAGGGGTACAATTCACCCCTCCACTTT.

This clonotype was seen only a few times. The chain is built from TRBV10-3 and TRBJ2-3, with a possible D match to TRBD2 (5 bases). The CDR3 runs 15 residues. The germline V and J ends were trimmed by 4 bases and 6 bases, with 17 bases remaining between them. Germline-derived CDR1 and CDR2 are ENHRY and SYGVKD. The CDR3 is CAISAQRENRDTQYF. In DNA form, the CDR3 reads TGTGCCATCAGTGCACAGAGGGAAAATCGCGATACGCAGTATTTT.

The chain employs TRBV6-1 and TRBJ2-2; D is possibly TRBD1 (5 bases). This CDR3 is 13 amino acids long. V lost 3 bases and J 7 bases, leaving 9 bases between the germline ends. Germline CDR1 is MNHNS and CDR2 is SASEGT. CDR3 in DNA: TGTGCCAGCAGTGACCGACAGAGCGGGGAGCTGTTTTTT. Residues: CASSDRQSGELFF.

V is TRBV12-3 or TRBV12-4 and J is TRBJ1-5; D remains ambiguous. This CDR3 spans 12 amino acids. V lost 1 base, J lost 8 bases, and 6 bases lay in between. The CDR3: CASSLVPEPQHF. The CDR3 nucleotides read TGTGCCAGCAGTTTAGTTCCAGAGCCCCAGCATTTT.

This chain joins TRBV3-1 and TRBJ2-5; TRBD2 is a possible D gene (5 bases). The CDR3 extends over 15 amino acids. The germline CDR1 and CDR2 sequences are LGHDT and YNNKEL (reference sequence). The V end lost 2 bases, the J end lost 2 bases, and 12 bases lay between the germline ends. The CDR3: CASSQLASPQETQYF. The CDR3 DNA reads as TGTGCCAGCAGCCAATTGGCTAGCCCGCAAGAGACCCAGTACTTC.

A few counts support this clonotype. J is TRBJ2-2 and V is TRBV7-2; 11 nucleotides line up with TRBD2. CDR1 and CDR2 (germline): SGHTA, FQGNSA. The CDR3 length is 14 residues. Trimming at V came to 2 bases and at J to 10 bases, leaving 3 bases not matched to a gene. CDR3 region: CASSLRLAGKELFF. For the CDR3, the DNA is TGTGCCAGCAGCTTAAGACTAGCGGGGAAGGAGCTGTTTTTT.

The V and J genes are TRBV7-2 and TRBJ2-1; 9 bases line up with TRBD1. Germline V gives CDR1 SGHTA, CDR2 FQGNSA. Trimming removed 5 bases from V and 3 bases from J; junction bases left unmatched: 5. The CDR3 sequence is 15 residues long. The CDR3, as DNA: TGTGCCAGCAGCACGGGACAGGGAGTCTACAATGAGCAGTTCTTC. Protein product: CASSTGQGVYNEQFF.